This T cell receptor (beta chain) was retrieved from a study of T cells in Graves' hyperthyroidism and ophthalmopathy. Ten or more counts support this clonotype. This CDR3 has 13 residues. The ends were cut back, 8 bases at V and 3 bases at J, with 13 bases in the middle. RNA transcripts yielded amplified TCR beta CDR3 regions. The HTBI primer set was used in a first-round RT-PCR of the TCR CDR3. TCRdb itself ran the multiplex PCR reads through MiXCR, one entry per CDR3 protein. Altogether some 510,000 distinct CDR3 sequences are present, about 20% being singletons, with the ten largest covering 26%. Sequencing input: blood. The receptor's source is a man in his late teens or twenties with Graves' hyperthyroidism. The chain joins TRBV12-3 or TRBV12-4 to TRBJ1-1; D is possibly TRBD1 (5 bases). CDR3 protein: CASGTEGYTEAFF. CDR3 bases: TGTGCCAGCGGCACTGAGGGGTACACTGAAGCTTTCTTT.